Sequencing of this TCR beta chain was carried out in a study of cytomegalovirus exposure and HLA in healthy donors (dated by TCRdb to the late 2010s). As for the study more broadly: An earlier analysis of more than 550 of the donors reported 276 Gb of sequence data and 90 million to 120 million unique TCR beta sequences obtained from some 170 million T cells. Approximately 300 gigabases of sequencing data and approximately 91 million unique TCR sequences made up an early release that covered around 640 HLA-typed donors. Several DR-DQ haplotypes were treated as single units for association and clustering because of strong linkage in the cohort. The later analysis used no new phenotypic data to find candidate immune exposures, relying instead on TCR beta sequences and their occurrence across donors. Using immunosequencing, the study profiled T cell repertoires from around 670 subjects and related those repertoires to cytomegalovirus serostatus. A later analysis re-analyzed previously published TCR beta repertoires from 500 to 700 donors and added high-resolution HLA genotyping to study TCR occurrence patterns. In a later genetic analysis, genome-wide SNP genotypes for about three fifths of the 666 donors were used, and that subset was treated as a discovery cohort. Every repertoire in the discovery cohort had been generated on one and the same sequencing platform. The study aimed to test whether signatures of past pathogen exposure could be identified by cataloging public T cell receptors. The study combined high-throughput TCR immunosequencing, statistical association of individual TCRs with disease status, and machine learning to predict cytomegalovirus infection status. In an earlier analysis of roughly 600 of the donors, high-throughput TCR beta sequencing was used to judge whether each TCR beta V gene segment behaved as functional or pseudogenic. The number of donors typed differed by locus, with about 629-630 for A, B, C, DRB1 and DQB1, over 500 for DQA1, about 610 for DPA1, and some 440 for DPB1. Along with the approximately 700-subject first cohort, a separate validation cohort of over a hundred different subjects was used. Among over 350 genotyped donors of the cohort, an average of approximately 240,000 unique TCR beta nucleotide sequences were sequenced per donor, roughly 18% of them non-productive. Donor age, sex, ethnicity and CMV serostatus were compiled together with the repertoire data. The genetic ancestry cluster associated with self-reported Caucasian donors included roughly 84% of the roughly 360 genotyped donors. Class I and class II HLA loci were covered by the typing at four-digit resolution. Findings and caveats that apply to the study as a whole: HLA typing was unavailable for some donors at each locus, so association tests used only the typed subset. Three of the identified cytomegalovirus-associated TCR beta chains were confirmed in vitro to be specific for cytomegalovirus antigens. In a later analysis, several top co-occurrence clusters were reported to appear linked to parvovirus B19, influenza, CMV and Epstein-Barr virus. The authors suggested that the approach could potentially be generalized to other disease states and immunological phenotypes. A further reported finding was that TCR beta sequences accurately predicted the HLA-A and HLA-B alleles for most subjects in the first cohort. A group of highly shared sequence variants was considered likely to be a technical artifact of the sequencing pipeline. Presence/absence analyses assumed roughly uniform sequencing depth across donors, an assumption that may not hold. Only TCR beta chains were sequenced in this cohort, and the absence of alpha or paired-chain data limited detectable features. An association between a missense DCLRE1C variant and V-gene and J-gene trimming of TCR beta chains was found in a later genetic analysis and replicated in an independent cohort. A later analysis associated approximately 17,000 TCR beta sequences with specific HLA alleles at a false discovery rate of 0.05. Linkage disequilibrium might explain the correlated functional status among segregating V segments, but an unknown experimental factor could not be excluded. When HLA alleles, especially DR and DQ, strongly co-occurred, attributing TCR associations to individual alleles was difficult. In an earlier analysis of 587 of the donors, most TCR beta V segments appeared in productive rearrangements about 90% or about 30% of the time, broadly matching IMGT annotations. About 15 rarely observed V segments, including chromosome 9 orphons, were excluded from the earlier analysis of several hundred of the donors because counts were too low. The classifier was reported to diagnose cytomegalovirus status with high specificity and sensitivity in both the original cohort and the validation cohort. According to a later analysis, TCR association rates differed among HLA loci, with DRB1 alleles showing the most associated TCRs and HLA-C alleles showing the fewest. In a later analysis, HLA-associated TCR beta chains were found to be more clonally expanded and to have lower generation probabilities than equally common non-associated chains. In the study, some 160 TCR beta chains were listed as associated with cytomegalovirus. In a later analysis, most CMV-associated TCR beta chains were found to appear HLA-restricted, with HLA associations seemingly driven largely by CMV exposure. Some IMGT-functional V segments, including TRBV6-2 and TRBV6-3, could not be told apart with the 87-base-pair reads, so those segments were excluded. While some public TCRs were present in many individuals, most TCR sequences turned up only very rarely across donors. In a later genetic analysis, fewer N-insertions in productive TCRs were reported among donors in an Asian-associated ancestry cluster than the approximately 670-donor mean. CMV serostatus was the only immune exposure information available for the cohort.

In total, roughly 670 healthy bone marrow donors made up the cohort. At the time of sampling, all cohort members were nominally healthy, though unrecorded immune exposures were likely present. The donor was CMV seropositive and belonged to the group of more than 250 seropositive cohort members. A peripheral blood sample was collected from each donor, and TCR beta sequencing was performed on peripheral blood mononuclear cells. The Qiagen DNeasy Blood Extraction Kit was used to extract genomic DNA from the blood cell samples. CDR1 SEHNR and CDR2 FQNEAQ are derived from the germline V gene (reference sequence). V lost 4 bases and J lost 1 base, and the count of bases not matched to a germline gene is 12. Inclusive of the bounding cysteine and phenylalanine, the CDR3 is 17 residues long. The CDR3 DNA has 51 bases and is translated from base 1. The library came from the immunoSEQ multiplex PCR assay. The multiplex PCR relied on a mix of 60 forward primers for TCR Vbeta segments and 13 reverse primers for TCR Jbeta segments. The CDR3 region of rearranged TCR beta genes was amplified from genomic DNA by a multiplex PCR assay. The amplified TCR beta libraries were sequenced on the Illumina HiSeq System as 87-base-pair reads. The source study handled its data this way. A later analysis counted some 74 million unique TCR beta chains across the 700 or so repertoires, and roughly 10 million of these chains were shared by at least two donors. Raw reads were error-corrected and collapsed into unique sequences with a nearest-neighbor algorithm that merged closely related sequences to remove PCR and sequencing errors. V, D and J gene segments were assigned by aligning CDR3 sequences to IMGT reference sequences. For a sequence to be retained, a match of at least six nucleotides was required to both a V gene segment and a J gene segment. A rearrangement was called productive if the CDR3 had no stop codons and remained in frame with V and J, and every other rearrangement was called non-productive. CDR3 was defined by IMGT convention, running from the second conserved V-encoded cysteine to the conserved J-encoded phenylalanine. Sequences without an unambiguous match to a single V gene segment were excluded from the earlier analysis of a few hundred of the donors. An earlier analysis of under 750 of the donors called V segments functional above 56.7% productive rearrangements and segregating when the between-donor standard deviation exceeded 5%. A statistical classification framework was built to diagnose cytomegalovirus status from the catalog of TCR beta chain sequences. V and J gene assignment, in a later analysis, came from comparing TCR nucleotide sequences with IMGT/GENE-DB human TR gene sequences. Using the TCRdist pipeline, a later analysis assigned CDR3 sequences along with most-parsimonious VDJ recombination scenarios. In a later analysis, every TCR beta chain was defined by the combination of its CDR3 amino acid sequence and its V-gene family, and reads without a unique V-gene family were dropped. A later analysis removed 500 to 650 highly shared, low-generation-probability nucleotide sequences to deal with suspected cross-contamination and a sequencing artifact. In a later analysis, a clonal expansion index was calculated for each public chain from normalized within-repertoire ranks of inferred template counts. In a later analysis, generation probabilities were computed using a VDJ recombination model fitted to out-of-frame rearrangements, and the results were checked against IGoR. A later analysis scored TCR-TCR, TCR-HLA and TCR-CMV co-occurrence with hypergeometric tests, applying a repertoire-size bias correction to TCR pairs. A later analysis estimated false discovery rates by permuting HLA or CMV assignments 20 times. In a later analysis, co-occurring TCRs were grouped using DBSCAN, with TCRdist sequence similarity added in when clustering inside HLA-allele-positive subsets. For co-occurrence clustering, repertoires with fewer than 30,000 or more than 120,000 public chains were excluded, along with five repertoires with anomalous nucleotide sharing. The table comes from immuneACCESS by way of TCRdb, which keeps in-frame sequences with V and J called. Part of the clones is missing from these tables; in studies checked, under half for an unresolved V gene and the rest for unknown reasons. D and trimming were read from the DNA, whereas the V and J calls and clone size are those reported in that table. This sample is represented by about 78,000 clones; around 70% of them were singletons. The ten biggest clones cover around 10% of the sample.

With regard to this clone: The antigen it recognizes is unknown. No quality values exist for individual bases; no much larger clone is one base distant.

The sequence joins TRBV7-9 to TRBJ1-1; 7 bases in the junction line up with TRBD1. Sequencing input: PBMCs. The receptor's source is a woman in her 40s in good health and CMV-seropositive. The sequenced DNA: TGTGCCAGCAGCTCTCGGACAGGAGCCGAACCGAACACTGAAGCTTTCTTT. This is translated as CASSSRTGAEPNTEAFF. The full variable domain, completed from the reference TRBV7-9 and TRBJ1-1 proteins outside the CDR3, reads DTGVSQNPRHKITKRGQNVTFRCDPISEHNRLYWYRQTLGQGPEFLTYFQNEAQLEKSRLLSDRFSAERPKGSFSTLEIQRTEQGDSAMYLCASSSRTGAEPNTEAFFGQGTRLTVV.